This TCR beta chain is drawn from a study of control samples from healthy donors and cancer patients. J gave up 7 bases and V 0 bases, and 6 bases lay outside the gene matches. The CDR3 extends over 16 amino acids. Germline V gene sequence: CDR1 SGHRS, CDR2 YFSETQ. The assay was immunoSEQ multiplex PCR, and TCRdb's table has in-frame clones only and misses some. The sample contains 120,000 or so clones, 70% to 90% of which appear only once. Source material: PBMCs. This receptor was taken from a woman aged 55-70 years with lung cancer. The V and J genes are TRBV5-1 and TRBJ1-6; 8 nucleotides align to TRBD1. The CDR3 sequence is CASSLALSGGNSPLHF. In DNA, the CDR3 is TGCGCCAGCAGCTTGGCTCTCTCAGGGGGCAATTCACCCCTCCACTTT.